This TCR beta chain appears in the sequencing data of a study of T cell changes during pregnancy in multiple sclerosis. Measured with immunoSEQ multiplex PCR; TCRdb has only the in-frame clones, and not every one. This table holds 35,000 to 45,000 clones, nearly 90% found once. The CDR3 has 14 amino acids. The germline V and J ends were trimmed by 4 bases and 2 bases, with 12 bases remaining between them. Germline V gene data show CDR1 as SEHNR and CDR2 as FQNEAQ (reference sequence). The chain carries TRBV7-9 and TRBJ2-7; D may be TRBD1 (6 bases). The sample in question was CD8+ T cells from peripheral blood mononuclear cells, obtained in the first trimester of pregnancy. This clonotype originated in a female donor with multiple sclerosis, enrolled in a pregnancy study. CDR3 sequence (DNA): TGTGCCAGCAGCTCCGGGACAACAGCCTACGAGCAGTACTTC. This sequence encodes CASSSGTTAYEQYF.